Listed below are T cell receptor beta chains from one sample, sequenced in a study of OX40 agonist ivuxolimab in advanced cancers. Data came from immunoSEQ multiplex PCR; TCRdb stores just in-frame clones and leaves some out. There are about 110,000 clones in the sample; 75% to 95% occur only once, and about 0.48% lies in the top ten. The sequences come from CD4+ or CD8+ T cells sorted from blood, collected in a trial of the OX40 agonist ivuxolimab. These receptors came from an adult with an advanced solid tumor such as melanoma, head and neck, liver or kidney cancer. The CDR3 runs from the conserved cysteine through the conserved F or W. The size of a clone is reported for some rows only, either as once, few or many, or as a class for expanded clones.

TRBJ2-2 15 TRBV5-5 few CASSGGPLNTGELFF
TRBJ1-5 14 TRBV28 NA CASSLDRGDQPQHF
TRBJ2-1 11 TRBV30 NA CAWTTGGNEFF
TRBJ1-1 14 TRBV6-6 NA CASSYGGRVTEAFF
TRBJ1-2 13 TRBV6-4 NA CASSDGGPRGYTF
TRBJ1-1 13 TRBV29-1 NA CSVEALTGGDAFF
TRBJ1-3 14 TRBV19 once CASSMWSGGNTIYF
TRBJ1-5 14 TRBV19 NA CASSTDNPRQPQHF
TRBJ1-1 14 TRBV7-2 NA CASSLFQGNTEAFF
TRBJ2-2 17 TRBV2 NA CASKKPLQTLNTGELFF
TRBJ2-7 14 TRBV6-5 once CASSYWTVGYEQYF
TRBJ1-5 13 TRBV30 NA CAWSTTGNQPQHF
TRBJ1-1 15 TRBV6-6 NA CASSSPLGWVTEAFF
TRBJ1-5 16 TRBV19 NA CASSFNRGRSNQPQHF
TRBJ2-1 13 TRBV6-5 NA CASSYATSVKQFF
TRBJ2-3 17 TRBV7-2 NA CASSATGQATGTDTQYF
TRBJ2-5 13 TRBV7-2 NA CASSLPPGTPMNF
TRBJ2-3 14 TRBV9 NA CASSDSPSTDTQYF
TRBJ2-1 17 TRBV9 once CASSVVAGPYSYNEQFF
TRBJ1-3 12 TRBV29-1 NA CSVEGTGNTIYF
TRBJ2-7 15 TRBV5-5 NA CASSVGGTNSYEQYF
TRBJ2-5 16 TRBV28 NA CASSKALRALRETQYF
TRBJ1-5 13 TRBV19 NA CASSTQVVSPQHF
TRBJ2-2 12 TRBV18 once CASSPRAGELFF
TRBJ1-2 14 TRBV2 NA CASSAGLGAYGYTF
TRBJ2-1 15 TRBV27 once CASSLPRQGIDEQFF
TRBJ2-3 19 TRBV9 NA CASSVAITSGGSGADTQYF
TRBJ1-2 14 TRBV5-4 once CASSLEVPVYGYTF
TRBJ2-5 13 TRBV5-8 NA CASSNGGVETQYF
TRBJ2-3 13 TRBV6-5 NA CASSYDGVNTQYF
TRBJ2-5 12 TRBV6-1 few CASSEVAETQYF